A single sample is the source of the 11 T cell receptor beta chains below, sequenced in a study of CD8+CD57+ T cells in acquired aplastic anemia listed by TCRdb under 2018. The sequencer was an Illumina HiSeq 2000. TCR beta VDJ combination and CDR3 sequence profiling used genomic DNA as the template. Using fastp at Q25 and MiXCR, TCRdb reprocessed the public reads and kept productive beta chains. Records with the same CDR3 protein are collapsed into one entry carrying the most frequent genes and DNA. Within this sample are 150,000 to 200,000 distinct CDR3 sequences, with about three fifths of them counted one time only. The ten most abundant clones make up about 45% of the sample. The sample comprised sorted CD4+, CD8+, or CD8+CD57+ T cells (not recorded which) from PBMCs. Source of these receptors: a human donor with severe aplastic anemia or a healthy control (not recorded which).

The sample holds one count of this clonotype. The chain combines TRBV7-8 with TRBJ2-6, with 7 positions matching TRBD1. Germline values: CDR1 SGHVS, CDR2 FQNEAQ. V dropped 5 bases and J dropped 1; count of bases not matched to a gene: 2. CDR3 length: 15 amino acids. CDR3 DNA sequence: TGTGCCAGCAGCCGGACAGGTTCTGGGGCCAACGTCCTGACTTTC. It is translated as CASSRTGSGANVLTF.

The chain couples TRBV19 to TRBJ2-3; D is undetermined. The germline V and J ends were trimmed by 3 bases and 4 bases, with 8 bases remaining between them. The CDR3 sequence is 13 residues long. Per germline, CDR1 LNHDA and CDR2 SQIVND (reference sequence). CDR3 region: CASSMGWPDTQYF. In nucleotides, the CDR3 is TGTGCCAGTAGTATGGGTTGGCCAGATACGCAGTATTTT.

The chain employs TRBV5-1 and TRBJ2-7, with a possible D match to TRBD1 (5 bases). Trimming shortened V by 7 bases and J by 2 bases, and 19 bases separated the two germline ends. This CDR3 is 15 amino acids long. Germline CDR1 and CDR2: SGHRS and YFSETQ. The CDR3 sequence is CASAPLQGTTYEQYF. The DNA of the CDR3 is TGCGCCAGCGCCCCTTTGCAGGGCACTACCTACGAGCAGTACTTC.

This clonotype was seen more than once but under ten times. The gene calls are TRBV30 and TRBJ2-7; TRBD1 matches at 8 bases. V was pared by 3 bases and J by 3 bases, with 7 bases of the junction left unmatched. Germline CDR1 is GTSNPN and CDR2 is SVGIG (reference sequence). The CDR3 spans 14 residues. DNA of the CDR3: TGTGCCTGGAGCCCGCCGGGACAGGACTACGAGCAGTACTTC. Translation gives CAWSPPGQDYEQYF.

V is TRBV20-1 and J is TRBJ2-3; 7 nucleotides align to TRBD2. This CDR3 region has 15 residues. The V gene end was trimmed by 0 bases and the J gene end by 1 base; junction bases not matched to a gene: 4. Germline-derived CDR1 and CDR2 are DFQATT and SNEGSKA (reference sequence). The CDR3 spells CSAREASGGTDTQYF. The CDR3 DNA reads TGCAGTGCTAGAGAAGCTAGCGGAGGCACAGATACGCAGTATTTT.

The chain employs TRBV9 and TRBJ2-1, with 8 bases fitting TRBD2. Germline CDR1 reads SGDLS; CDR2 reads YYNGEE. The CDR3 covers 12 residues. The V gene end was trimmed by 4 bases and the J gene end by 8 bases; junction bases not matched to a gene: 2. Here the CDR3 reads CASSPSGYEQFF. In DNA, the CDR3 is TGTGCCAGCAGCCCTAGCGGGTATGAGCAGTTCTTC.

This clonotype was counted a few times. CDR3 nucleotides: TGTGCCAGTAGTATAGATCGACTAGCGGGGGATACGCAGTATTTT. Translated: CASSIDRLAGDTQYF. The rearrangement uses TRBV19 and TRBJ2-3; 11 nucleotides line up with TRBD2. Germline loops: CDR1 LNHDA, CDR2 SQIVND (reference sequence). J gave up 6 bases and V 0 bases, and 2 bases lay outside the gene matches. This CDR3 has 15 residues. The whole variable domain, filled in from reference TRBV19 and TRBJ2-3, reads DGGITQSPKYLFRKEGQNVTLSCEQNLNHDAMYWYRQDPGQGLRLIYYSQIVNDFQKGDIAEGYSVSREKKESFPLTVTSAQKNPTAFYLCASSIDRLAGDTQYFGPGTRLTVL.

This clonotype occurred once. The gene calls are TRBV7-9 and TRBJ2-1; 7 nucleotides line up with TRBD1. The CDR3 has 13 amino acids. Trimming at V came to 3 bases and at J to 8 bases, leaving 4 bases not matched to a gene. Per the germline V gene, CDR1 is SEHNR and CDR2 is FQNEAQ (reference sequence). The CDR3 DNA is TGTGCCAGCAGCTTTGACAGGGCGTATGAGCAGTTCTTC. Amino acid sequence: CASSFDRAYEQFF.

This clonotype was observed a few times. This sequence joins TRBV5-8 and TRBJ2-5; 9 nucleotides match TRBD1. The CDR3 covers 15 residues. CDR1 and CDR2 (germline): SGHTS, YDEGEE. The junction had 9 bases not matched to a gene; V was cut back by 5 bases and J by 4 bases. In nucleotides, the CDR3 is TGTGCCAGCAGATACGGACAGGGGAACGGAGAGACCCAGTACTTC. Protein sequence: CASRYGQGNGETQYF.

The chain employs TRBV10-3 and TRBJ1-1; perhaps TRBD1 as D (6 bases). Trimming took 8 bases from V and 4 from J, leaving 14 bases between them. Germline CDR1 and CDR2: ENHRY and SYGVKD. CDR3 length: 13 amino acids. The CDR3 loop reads CAILGGPGTEAFF. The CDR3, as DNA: TGTGCCATCCTAGGGGGGCCCGGCACTGAAGCTTTCTTT.

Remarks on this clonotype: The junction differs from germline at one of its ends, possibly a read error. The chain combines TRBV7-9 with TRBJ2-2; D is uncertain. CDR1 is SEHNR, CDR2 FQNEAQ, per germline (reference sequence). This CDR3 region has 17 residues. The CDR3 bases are TGTGCCAGCAGTTTAGTAGATATGGAAATGAACACCGGGGAGCTGTTTTTT. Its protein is CASSLVDMEMNTGELFF.